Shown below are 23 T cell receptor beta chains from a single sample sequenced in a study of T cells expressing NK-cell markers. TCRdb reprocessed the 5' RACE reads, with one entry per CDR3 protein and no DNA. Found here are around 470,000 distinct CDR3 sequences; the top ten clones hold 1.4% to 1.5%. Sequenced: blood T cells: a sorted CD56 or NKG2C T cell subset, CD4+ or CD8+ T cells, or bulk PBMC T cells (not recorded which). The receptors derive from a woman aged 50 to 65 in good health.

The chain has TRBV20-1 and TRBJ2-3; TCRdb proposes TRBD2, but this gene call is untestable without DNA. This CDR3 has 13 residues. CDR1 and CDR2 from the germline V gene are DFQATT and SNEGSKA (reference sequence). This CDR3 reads CSAASGPTDTQYF.

CDR3 loop: CASNPGFAGNTIYF. The chain employs TRBV12-3 or TRBV12-4 and TRBJ1-3; TCRdb picks TRBD1, but there is no DNA to check that call. The CDR3 has 14 amino acids.

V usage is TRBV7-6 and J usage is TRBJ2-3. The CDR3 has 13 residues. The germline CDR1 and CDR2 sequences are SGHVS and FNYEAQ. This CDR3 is CASSLSFADQQYF. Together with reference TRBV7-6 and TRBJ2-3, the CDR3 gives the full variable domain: GAGVSQSPRYKVTKRGQDVALRCDPISGHVSLYWYRQALGQGPEFLTYFNYEAQQDKSGLPNDRFSAERPEGSISTLTIQRTEQRDSAMYRCASSLSFADQQYFGPGTRLTVL.

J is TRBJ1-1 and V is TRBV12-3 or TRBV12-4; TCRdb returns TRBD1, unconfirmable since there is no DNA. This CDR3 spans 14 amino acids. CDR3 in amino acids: CASSLGREGTEAFF.

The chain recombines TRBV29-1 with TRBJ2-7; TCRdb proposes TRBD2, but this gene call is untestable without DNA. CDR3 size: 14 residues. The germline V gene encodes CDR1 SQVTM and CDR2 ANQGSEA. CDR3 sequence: CSVVNLGSTGEQYF.

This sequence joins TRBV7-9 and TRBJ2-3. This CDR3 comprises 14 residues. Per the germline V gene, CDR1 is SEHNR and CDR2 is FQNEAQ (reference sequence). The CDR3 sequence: CASSLGSISDTQYF.

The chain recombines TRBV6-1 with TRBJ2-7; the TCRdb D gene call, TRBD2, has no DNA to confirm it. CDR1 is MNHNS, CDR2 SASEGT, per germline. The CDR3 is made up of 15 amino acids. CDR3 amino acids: CASTVGGSLSYEQYF.

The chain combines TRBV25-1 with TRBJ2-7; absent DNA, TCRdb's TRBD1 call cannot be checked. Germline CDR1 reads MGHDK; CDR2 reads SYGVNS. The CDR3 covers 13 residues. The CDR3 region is CASTGTSSYEQYF.

The CDR3: CASSPRGEGPGELFF. The rearrangement links TRBV11-3 to TRBJ2-2; the D gene TCRdb calls, TRBD1, cannot be checked with no DNA. This CDR3 contains 15 residues. Per the germline V gene, CDR1 is SGHNT and CDR2 is YENEEA.

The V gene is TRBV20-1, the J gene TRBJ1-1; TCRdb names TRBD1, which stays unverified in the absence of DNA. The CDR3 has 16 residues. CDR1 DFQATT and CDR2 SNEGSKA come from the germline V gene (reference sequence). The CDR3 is CSASPGTGPGNTEAFF.

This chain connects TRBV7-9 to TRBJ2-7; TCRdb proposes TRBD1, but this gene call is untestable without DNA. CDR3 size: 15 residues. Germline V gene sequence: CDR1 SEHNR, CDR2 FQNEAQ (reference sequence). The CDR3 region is CASSLEQGRRYEQYF.

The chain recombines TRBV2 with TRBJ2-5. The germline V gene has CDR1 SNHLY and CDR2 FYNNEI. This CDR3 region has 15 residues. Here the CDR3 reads CASSSYTGVQETQYF. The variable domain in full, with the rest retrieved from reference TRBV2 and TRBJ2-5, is EPEVTQTPSHQVTQMGQEVILRCVPISNHLYFYWYRQILGQKVEFLVSFYNNEISEKSEIFDDQFSVERPDGSNFTLKIRSTKLEDSAMYFCASSSYTGVQETQYFGPGTRLLVL.

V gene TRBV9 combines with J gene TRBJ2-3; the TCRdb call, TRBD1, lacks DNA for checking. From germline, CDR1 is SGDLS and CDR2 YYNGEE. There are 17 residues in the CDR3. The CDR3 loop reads CASSVASSRAHLDTQYF. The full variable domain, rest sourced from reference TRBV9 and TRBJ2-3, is DSGVTQTPKHLITATGQRVTLRCSPRSGDLSVYWYQQSLDQGLQFLIQYYNGEERAKGNILERFSAQQFPDLHSELNLSSLELGDSALYFCASSVASSRAHLDTQYFGPGTRLTVL.

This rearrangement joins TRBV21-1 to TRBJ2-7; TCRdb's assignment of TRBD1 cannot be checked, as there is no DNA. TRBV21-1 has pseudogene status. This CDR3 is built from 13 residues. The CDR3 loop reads CASSKEQGSEQYF.

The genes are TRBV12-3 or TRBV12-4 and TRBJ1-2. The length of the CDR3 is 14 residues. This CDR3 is CASSLVGTNYGYTF.

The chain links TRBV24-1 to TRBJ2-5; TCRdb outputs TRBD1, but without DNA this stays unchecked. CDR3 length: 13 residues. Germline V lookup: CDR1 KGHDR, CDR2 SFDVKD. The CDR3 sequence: CATGGQNQETQYF.

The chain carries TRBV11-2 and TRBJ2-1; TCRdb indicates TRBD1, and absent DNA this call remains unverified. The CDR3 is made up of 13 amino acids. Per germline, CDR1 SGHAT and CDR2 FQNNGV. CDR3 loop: CASSKQGGDEQFF.

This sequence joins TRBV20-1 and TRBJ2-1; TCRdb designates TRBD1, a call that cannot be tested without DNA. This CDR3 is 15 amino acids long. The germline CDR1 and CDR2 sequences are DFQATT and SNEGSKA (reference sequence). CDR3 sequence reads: CSPKLGTGNYNEQFF.

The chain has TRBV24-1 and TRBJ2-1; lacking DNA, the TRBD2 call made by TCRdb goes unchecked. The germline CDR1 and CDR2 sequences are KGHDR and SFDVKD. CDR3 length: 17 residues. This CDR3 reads CATMGTSGTSSYNEQFF.

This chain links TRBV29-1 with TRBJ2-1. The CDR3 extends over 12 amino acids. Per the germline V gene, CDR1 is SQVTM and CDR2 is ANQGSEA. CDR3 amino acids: CSVGVQYNEQFF.

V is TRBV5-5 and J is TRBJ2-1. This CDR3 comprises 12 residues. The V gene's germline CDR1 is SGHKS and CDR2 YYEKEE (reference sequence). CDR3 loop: CASSSGTNEQFF.

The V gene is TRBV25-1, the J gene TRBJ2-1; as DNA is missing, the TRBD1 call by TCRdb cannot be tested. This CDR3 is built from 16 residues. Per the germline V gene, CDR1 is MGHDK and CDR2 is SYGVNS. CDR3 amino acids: CASRDPGQGSYNEQFF.

The CDR3 is CASSLVGTSNEQFF. V usage is TRBV7-9 and J usage is TRBJ2-1. The CDR3 is 14 residues long. Germline V gene data show CDR1 as SEHNR and CDR2 as FQNEAQ (reference sequence).